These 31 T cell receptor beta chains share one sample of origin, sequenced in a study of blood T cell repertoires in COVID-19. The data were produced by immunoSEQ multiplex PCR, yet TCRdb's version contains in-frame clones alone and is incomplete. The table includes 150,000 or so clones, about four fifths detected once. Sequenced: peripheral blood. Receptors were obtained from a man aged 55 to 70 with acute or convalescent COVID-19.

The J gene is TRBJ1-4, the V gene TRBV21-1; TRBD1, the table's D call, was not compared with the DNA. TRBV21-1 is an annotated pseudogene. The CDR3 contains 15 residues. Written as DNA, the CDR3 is TGTGCCAGCAGCCCTCGGACAGGGGAGGAGGAAAAACTGTTTTTT. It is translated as CASSPRTGEEEKLFF.

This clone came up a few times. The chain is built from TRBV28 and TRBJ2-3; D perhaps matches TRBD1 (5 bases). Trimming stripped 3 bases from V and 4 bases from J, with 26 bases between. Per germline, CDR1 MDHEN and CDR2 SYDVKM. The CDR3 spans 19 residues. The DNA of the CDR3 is TGTGCCAGCAGTTTGGTGGTCACGAAGGCAGGGTATCGTGCAGATACGCAGTATTTT. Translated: CASSLVVTKAGYRADTQYF.

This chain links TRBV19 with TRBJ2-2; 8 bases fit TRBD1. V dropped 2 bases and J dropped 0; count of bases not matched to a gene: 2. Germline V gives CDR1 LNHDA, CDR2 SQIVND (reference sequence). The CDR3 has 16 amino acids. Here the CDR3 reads CASSIRQGTNTGELFF. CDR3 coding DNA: TGTGCCAGTAGTATACGACAGGGGACGAACACCGGGGAGCTGTTTTTT.

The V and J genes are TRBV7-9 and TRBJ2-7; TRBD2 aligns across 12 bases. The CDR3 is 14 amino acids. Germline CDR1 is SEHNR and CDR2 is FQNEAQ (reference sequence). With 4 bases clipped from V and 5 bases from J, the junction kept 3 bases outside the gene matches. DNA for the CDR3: TGTGCCAGCAGCTCGAGGACTAGCGGGGACGAGCAGTACTTC. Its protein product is CASSSRTSGDEQYF.

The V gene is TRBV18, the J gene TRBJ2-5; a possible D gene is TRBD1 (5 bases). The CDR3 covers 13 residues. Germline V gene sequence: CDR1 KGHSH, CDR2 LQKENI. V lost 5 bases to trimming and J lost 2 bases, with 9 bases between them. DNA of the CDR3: TGTGCCAGCTCAAGGGGCAGACAAGAGACCCAGTACTTC. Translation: CASSRGRQETQYF.

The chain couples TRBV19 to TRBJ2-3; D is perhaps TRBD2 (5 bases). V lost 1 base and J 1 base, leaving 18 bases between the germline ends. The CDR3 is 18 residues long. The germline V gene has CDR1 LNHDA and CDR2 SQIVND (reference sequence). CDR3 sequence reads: CASSIGRRGKTGTDTQYF. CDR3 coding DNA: TGTGCCAGTAGTATAGGGAGGAGAGGGAAGACGGGCACAGATACGCAGTATTTT.

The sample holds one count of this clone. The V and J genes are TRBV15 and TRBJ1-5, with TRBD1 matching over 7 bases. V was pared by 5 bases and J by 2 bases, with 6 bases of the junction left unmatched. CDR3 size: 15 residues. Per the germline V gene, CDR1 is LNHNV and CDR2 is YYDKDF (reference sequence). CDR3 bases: TGTGCCACCAGCTTACCCGGACAGGGCAATCAGCCCCAGCATTTT. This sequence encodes CATSLPGQGNQPQHF.

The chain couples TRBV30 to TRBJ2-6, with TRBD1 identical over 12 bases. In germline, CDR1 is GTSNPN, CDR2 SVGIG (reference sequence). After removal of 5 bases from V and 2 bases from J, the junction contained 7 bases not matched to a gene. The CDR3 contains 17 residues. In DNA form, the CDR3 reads TGTGCCTGGGGGGACGGGACAGGGGGCCCTGGGGCCAACGTCCTGACTTTC. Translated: CAWGDGTGGPGANVLTF.

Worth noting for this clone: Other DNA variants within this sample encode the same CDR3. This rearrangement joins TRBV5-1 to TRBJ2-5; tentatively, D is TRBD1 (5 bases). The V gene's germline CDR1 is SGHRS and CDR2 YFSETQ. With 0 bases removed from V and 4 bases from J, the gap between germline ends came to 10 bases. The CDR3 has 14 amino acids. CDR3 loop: CASSLAGQGETQYF. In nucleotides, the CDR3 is TGCGCCAGCAGCTTGGCAGGGCAGGGAGAGACCCAGTACTTC.

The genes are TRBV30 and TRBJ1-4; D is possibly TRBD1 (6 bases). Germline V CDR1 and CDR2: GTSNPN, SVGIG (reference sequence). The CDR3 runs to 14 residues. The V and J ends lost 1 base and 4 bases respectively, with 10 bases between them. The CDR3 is CAWSEGGRNEKLFF. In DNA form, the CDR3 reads TGTGCCTGGAGTGAAGGGGGACGTAATGAAAAACTGTTTTTT.

The CDR3 reads CASTQSGRADEQFF. Here the CDR3 DNA reads TGTGCCAGCACCCAGAGCGGGAGGGCCGATGAGCAGTTCTTC. V usage is TRBV3-1 (or the pseudogene TRBV3-2) and J usage is TRBJ2-1; 10 bases agree with TRBD2. The ends lost 7 bases at V and 8 bases at J; junction bases unmatched: 8. The germline V gene encodes CDR1 LGHDT and CDR2 YNNKEL (reference sequence). The CDR3 spans 14 residues.

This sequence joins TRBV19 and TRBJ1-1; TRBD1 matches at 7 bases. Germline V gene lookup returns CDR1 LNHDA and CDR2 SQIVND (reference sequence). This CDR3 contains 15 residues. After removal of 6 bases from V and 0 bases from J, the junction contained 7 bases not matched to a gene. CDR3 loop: CASSNRGQLNTEAFF. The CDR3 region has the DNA TGTGCCAGTAGCAACCGGGGACAGCTGAACACTGAAGCTTTCTTT.

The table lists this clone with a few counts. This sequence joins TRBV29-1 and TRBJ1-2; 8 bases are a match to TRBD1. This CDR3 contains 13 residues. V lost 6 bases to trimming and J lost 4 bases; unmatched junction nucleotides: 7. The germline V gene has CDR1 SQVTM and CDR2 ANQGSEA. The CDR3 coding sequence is TGCAGCGTGGGGGACAGGCGTTCCTATGGCTACACCTTC. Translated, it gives CSVGDRRSYGYTF.

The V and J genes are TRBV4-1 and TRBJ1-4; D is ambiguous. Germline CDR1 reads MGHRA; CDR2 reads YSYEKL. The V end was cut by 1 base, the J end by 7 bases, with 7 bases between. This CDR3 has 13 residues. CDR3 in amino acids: CASSQVRSEKLFF. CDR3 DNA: TGCGCCAGCAGCCAAGTTAGGAGTGAAAAACTGTTTTTT.

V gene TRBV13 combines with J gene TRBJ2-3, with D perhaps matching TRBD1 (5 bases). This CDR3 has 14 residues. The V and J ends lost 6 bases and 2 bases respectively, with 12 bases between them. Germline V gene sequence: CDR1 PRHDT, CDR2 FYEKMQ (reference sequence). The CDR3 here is CASSYLGATDTQYF. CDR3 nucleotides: TGTGCCAGCAGTTATCTTGGGGCCACAGATACGCAGTATTTT. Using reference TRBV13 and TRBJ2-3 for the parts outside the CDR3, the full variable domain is AAGVIQSPRHLIKEKRETATLKCYPIPRHDTVYWYQQGPGQDPQFLISFYEKMQSDKGSIPDRFSAQQFSDYHSELNMSSLELGDSALYFCASSYLGATDTQYFGPGTRLTVL.

This CDR3 is CASSQEWAFNYGYTF. For the CDR3, the DNA is TGTGCCAGCAGCCAAGAATGGGCGTTTAACTATGGCTACACCTTC. V gene TRBV3-1 (or the pseudogene TRBV3-2) combines with J gene TRBJ1-2; D is undetermined. The CDR3 is 15 amino acids. CDR1 is LGHDT, CDR2 YNNKEL, per germline (reference sequence). Trimming left V 0 bases short and J 1 base short, with 9 bases between.

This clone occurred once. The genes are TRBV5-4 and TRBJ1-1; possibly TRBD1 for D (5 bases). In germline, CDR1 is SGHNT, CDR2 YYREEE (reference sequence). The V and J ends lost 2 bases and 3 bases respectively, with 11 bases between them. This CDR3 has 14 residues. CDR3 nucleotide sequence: TGTGCCAGCAGCTTTAAGGGGAGGTACACTGAAGCTTTCTTT. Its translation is CASSFKGRYTEAFF.

The CDR3 protein is CASSPQRQGNSPLHF. The CDR3 DNA reads as TGTGCCAGCAGCCCCCAGAGACAGGGGAATTCACCCCTCCACTTT. The chain has TRBV9 and TRBJ1-6; 8 bases are a match to TRBD1. The CDR3 extends over 15 amino acids. V lost 4 bases, J lost 7 bases, and 7 bases stayed unmatched. Germline V gene data show CDR1 as SGDLS and CDR2 as YYNGEE.

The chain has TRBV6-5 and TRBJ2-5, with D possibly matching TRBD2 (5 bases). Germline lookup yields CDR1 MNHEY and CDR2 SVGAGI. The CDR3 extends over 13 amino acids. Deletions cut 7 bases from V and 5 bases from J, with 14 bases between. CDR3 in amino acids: CASKKTGKETQYF. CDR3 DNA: TGTGCCAGCAAGAAGACGGGAAAGGAGACCCAGTACTTC.

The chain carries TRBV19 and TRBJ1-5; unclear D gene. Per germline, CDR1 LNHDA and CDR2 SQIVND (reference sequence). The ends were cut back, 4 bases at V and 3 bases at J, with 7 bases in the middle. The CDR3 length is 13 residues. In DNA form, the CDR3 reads TGTGCCAGTAGTACAGTGATCAATCAGCCCCAGCATTTT. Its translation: CASSTVINQPQHF.

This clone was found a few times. CDR3 protein: CASSILTGTGGFGYTF. CDR3 bases: TGTGCCAGTAGTATCCTCACCGGGACAGGGGGCTTTGGCTACACCTTC. The chain employs TRBV19 and TRBJ1-2; 12 positions agree with TRBD1. The CDR3 spans 16 residues. Losses at the gene ends were 3 bases for V and 7 bases for J; bases not matched to a gene: 9. CDR1 and CDR2 from the germline V gene are LNHDA and SQIVND (reference sequence).

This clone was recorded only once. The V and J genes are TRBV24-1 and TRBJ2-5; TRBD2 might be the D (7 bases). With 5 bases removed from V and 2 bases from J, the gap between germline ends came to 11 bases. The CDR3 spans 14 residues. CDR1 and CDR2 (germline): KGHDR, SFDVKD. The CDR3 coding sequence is TGTGCCACCAGTGGGGGGAGGGGGCAAGAGACCCAGTACTTC. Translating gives CATSGGRGQETQYF.

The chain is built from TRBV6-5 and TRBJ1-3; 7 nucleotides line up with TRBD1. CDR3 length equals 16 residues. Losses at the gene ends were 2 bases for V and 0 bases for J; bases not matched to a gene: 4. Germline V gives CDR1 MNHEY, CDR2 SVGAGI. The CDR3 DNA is TGTGCCAGCAGTTACGGACAGGCCAGCTCTGGAAACACCATATATTTT. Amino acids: CASSYGQASSGNTIYF.

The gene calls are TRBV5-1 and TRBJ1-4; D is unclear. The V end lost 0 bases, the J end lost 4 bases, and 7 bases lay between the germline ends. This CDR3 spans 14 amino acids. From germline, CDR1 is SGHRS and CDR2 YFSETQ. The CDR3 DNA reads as TGCGCCAGCAGCTTGGGGGCTGGTAATGAAAAACTGTTTTTT. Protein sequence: CASSLGAGNEKLFF.

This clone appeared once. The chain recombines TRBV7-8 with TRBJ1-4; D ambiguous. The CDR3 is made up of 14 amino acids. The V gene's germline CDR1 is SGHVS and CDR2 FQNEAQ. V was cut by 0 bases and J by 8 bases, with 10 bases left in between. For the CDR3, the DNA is TGTGCCAGCAGCTTAGCCGCGGCGAAAGAAAAACTGTTTTTT. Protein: CASSLAAAKEKLFF.

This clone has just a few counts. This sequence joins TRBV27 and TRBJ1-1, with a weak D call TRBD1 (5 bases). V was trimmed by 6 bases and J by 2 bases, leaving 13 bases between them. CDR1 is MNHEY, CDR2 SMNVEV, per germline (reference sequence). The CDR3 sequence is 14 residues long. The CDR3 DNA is TGTGCCAGCAGATTGGGGCAGGGAAACACTGAAGCTTTCTTT. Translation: CASRLGQGNTEAFF.

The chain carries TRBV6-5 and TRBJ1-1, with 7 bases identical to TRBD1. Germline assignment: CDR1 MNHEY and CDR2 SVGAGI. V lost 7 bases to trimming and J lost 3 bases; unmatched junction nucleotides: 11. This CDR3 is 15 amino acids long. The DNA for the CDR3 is TGTGCCAGCAAGCGCTTGGGCAGGGGGGACACTGAAGCTTTCTTT. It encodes CASKRLGRGDTEAFF.

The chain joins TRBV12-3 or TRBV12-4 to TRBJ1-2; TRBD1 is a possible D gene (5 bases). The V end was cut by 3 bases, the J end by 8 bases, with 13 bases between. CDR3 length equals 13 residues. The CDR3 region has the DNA TGTGCCAGCAGTTTGGGTGGGGGGTACGGCTACACCTTC. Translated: CASSLGGGYGYTF.

The CDR3 loop reads CASSFGRGKSSYNEQFF. DNA of the CDR3: TGTGCCAGCAGCTTCGGGCGGGGTAAGAGCTCCTACAATGAGCAGTTCTTC. The chain employs TRBV11-3 and TRBJ2-1, with D tentatively TRBD2 (6 bases). This CDR3 has 17 residues. Germline V lookup: CDR1 SGHNT, CDR2 YENEEA. Deletions cut 3 bases from V and 0 bases from J, with 15 bases between.

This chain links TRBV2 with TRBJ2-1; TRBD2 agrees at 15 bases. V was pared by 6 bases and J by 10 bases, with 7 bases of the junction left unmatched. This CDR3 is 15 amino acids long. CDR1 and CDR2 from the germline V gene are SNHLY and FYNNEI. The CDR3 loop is CASRTGTSGGWEQFF. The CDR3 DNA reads TGTGCCAGCAGGACCGGGACTAGCGGGGGGTGGGAGCAGTTCTTC.

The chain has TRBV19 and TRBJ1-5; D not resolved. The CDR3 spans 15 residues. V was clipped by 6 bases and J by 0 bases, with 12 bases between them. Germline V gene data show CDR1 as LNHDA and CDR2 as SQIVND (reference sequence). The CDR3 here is CASRVAVNSNQPQHF. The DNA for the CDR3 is TGTGCCAGTAGGGTGGCAGTTAATAGCAATCAGCCCCAGCATTTT.